These 25 T cell receptor beta chains originate from one sample sequenced in a study of T cells in Graves' hyperthyroidism and ophthalmopathy. Researchers amplified the TCR beta CDR3 regions from RNA transcripts. TCR CDR3 regions were first amplified by RT-PCR with HTBI primers. A single record per CDR3 protein comes from TCRdb applying MiXCR to the multiplex PCR reads. This sample has 300,000 to 450,000 distinct CDR3 sequences, with roughly 25% found just once. The material sequenced was blood. The receptors come from a middle-aged man with Graves' hyperthyroidism.

The V call is TRBV9, the J call TRBJ2-1, with 8 bases that match TRBD1. Trimming cost V 1 base and J 7 bases; bases outside gene matches: 4. The germline V gene has CDR1 SGDLS and CDR2 YYNGEE. This CDR3 spans 14 amino acids. CDR3: CASSVRDRMNEQFF. The CDR3 DNA follows: TGTGCCAGCAGCGTAAGGGACAGGATGAATGAGCAGTTCTTC.

This rearrangement joins TRBV5-5 to TRBJ2-3; TRBD2 matches 9 bases. V lost 0 bases to trimming and J lost 3 bases; unmatched junction nucleotides: 5. Germline loops: CDR1 SGHKS, CDR2 YYEKEE (reference sequence). CDR3 size: 16 residues. CDR3 loop: CASSLGPAGGTDTQYF. The CDR3 DNA sequence: TGTGCCAGCAGCTTGGGCCCAGCGGGAGGAACAGATACGCAGTATTTT.

The rearrangement uses TRBV2 and TRBJ2-1; 9 positions match TRBD2. The CDR3 has 17 residues. The germline V gene has CDR1 SNHLY and CDR2 FYNNEI. V shed 5 bases, J shed 8 bases, and the junction held 16 bases outside the gene matches. CDR3 protein: CASSFSSAGGLWYEQFF. Written as DNA, the CDR3 is TGTGCCAGCAGTTTTTCTTCGGCGGGAGGGCTTTGGTATGAGCAGTTCTTC. Drawing the rest from reference TRBV2 and TRBJ2-1, the complete variable domain is EPEVTQTPSHQVTQMGQEVILRCVPISNHLYFYWYRQILGQKVEFLVSFYNNEISEKSEIFDDQFSVERPDGSNFTLKIRSTKLEDSAMYFCASSFSSAGGLWYEQFFGPGTRLTVL.

This clonotype has more than one count but fewer than ten. The chain uses TRBV2 and TRBJ1-1; D perhaps matches TRBD1 (5 bases). Germline loops: CDR1 SNHLY, CDR2 FYNNEI. The CDR3 has 13 amino acids. V was cut by 4 bases and J by 11 bases, with 17 bases left in between. CDR3 DNA: TGTGCCAGCAGTGGTCCGGGGGGTTGGAAGGCTTTCTTT. Translation: CASSGPGGWKAFF.

In its sample, this clonotype was seen many times. The chain combines TRBV24-1 with TRBJ2-2, with a weak D call TRBD1 (5 bases). The V end was cut by 6 bases, the J end by 5 bases, with 15 bases between. Germline-derived CDR1 and CDR2 are KGHDR and SFDVKD. The CDR3 is made up of 15 amino acids. This chain's CDR3 is CATSNINQGTGELFF. CDR3 nucleotides: TGTGCCACCAGTAACATTAATCAGGGAACCGGGGAGCTGTTTTTT.

V is TRBV7-6 and J is TRBJ2-2; weak D call: TRBD2 (6 bases). This CDR3 contains 14 residues. Trimming took 8 bases from V and 1 from J, leaving 11 bases between them. Germline-derived CDR1 and CDR2 are SGHVS and FNYEAQ. CDR3 nucleotide sequence: TGTGCCAGCCGGGAGTCGGGGAACACCGGGGAGCTGTTTTTT. It translates to CASRESGNTGELFF.

The V gene is TRBV27, the J gene TRBJ1-6, with TRBD1 matching 9 bases. The CDR3 is made up of 17 amino acids. The V and J ends lost 1 base and 8 bases, in that order; junction bases with no gene match: 9. Germline V gene lookup returns CDR1 MNHEY and CDR2 SMNVEV (reference sequence). Here the CDR3 reads CASSLFGVGQGYSPLHF. The DNA of the CDR3 is TGTGCCAGCAGTTTATTCGGGGTGGGACAGGGCTATTCACCCCTCCACTTT.

This clonotype was counted a few times. The chain links TRBV19 to TRBJ1-4; 7 bases agree with TRBD1. After removal of 7 bases from V and 7 bases from J, the junction contained 9 bases not matched to a gene. The CDR3 contains 14 residues. Germline V CDR1 and CDR2: LNHDA, SQIVND (reference sequence). CDR3 nucleotide sequence: TGTGCCAGTACCATGACAGGGTTCACTGAAAAACTGTTTTTT. Translating gives CASTMTGFTEKLFF. The full variable domain, in which reference TRBV19 and TRBJ1-4 provide the parts outside the CDR3, is DGGITQSPKYLFRKEGQNVTLSCEQNLNHDAMYWYRQDPGQGLRLIYYSQIVNDFQKGDIAEGYSVSREKKESFPLTVTSAQKNPTAFYLCASTMTGFTEKLFFGSGTQLSVL.

This clonotype was recorded many times. The V and J genes are TRBV7-6 and TRBJ2-3; TRBD2 matches at 10 bases. The J segment lost 6 bases and the V segment lost 1 base, leaving 4 bases of the junction unmatched. This CDR3 is built from 15 residues. CDR1 is SGHVS, CDR2 FNYEAQ, per germline. CDR3 bases: TGTGCCAGCAGCTTAGTATCTAGCGGGAGCGATACGCAGTATTTT. It translates to CASSLVSSGSDTQYF. Combining the CDR3 with reference TRBV7-6 and TRBJ2-3 gives the whole variable domain GAGVSQSPRYKVTKRGQDVALRCDPISGHVSLYWYRQALGQGPEFLTYFNYEAQQDKSGLPNDRFSAERPEGSISTLTIQRTEQRDSAMYRCASSLVSSGSDTQYFGPGTRLTVL.

This clonotype was counted only a few times. The chain recombines TRBV3-1 with TRBJ2-5, with D perhaps TRBD2 (7 bases). The CDR3 sequence is 16 residues long. From germline, CDR1 is LGHDT and CDR2 YNNKEL (reference sequence). V dropped 4 bases and J dropped 7 bases, with 22 bases sitting between them. CDR3 region: CASSPSIGGGAATQYF. DNA of the CDR3: TGTGCCAGCAGCCCGAGTATTGGGGGGGGCGCGGCGACCCAGTACTTC.

This clonotype was seen at least ten times. The chain recombines TRBV2 with TRBJ2-3, with 13 bases matching TRBD2. This CDR3 comprises 16 residues. Germline-derived CDR1 and CDR2 are SNHLY and FYNNEI. Unmatched junction bases numbered 8, after V lost 6 bases and J lost 5 bases. CDR3 loop: CASRGGLAGVGDTQYF. The CDR3 DNA is TGTGCCAGCAGGGGTGGACTAGCGGGAGTTGGAGATACGCAGTATTTT.

This clonotype has at least ten counts. The chain combines TRBV2 with TRBJ2-5; 9 bases line up with TRBD2. CDR1 SNHLY and CDR2 FYNNEI come from the germline V gene. Trimming removed 8 bases from V and 5 bases from J; junction bases left unmatched: 9. The CDR3 sequence is 14 residues long. The CDR3: CASCNSGRYETQYF. In DNA, the CDR3 is TGTGCCAGCTGCAATAGCGGGAGATATGAGACCCAGTACTTC.

The gene calls are TRBV28 and TRBJ1-1, with 8 bases matching TRBD1. The V gene end was trimmed by 1 base and the J gene end by 11 bases; junction bases not matched to a gene: 6. In germline, CDR1 is MDHEN, CDR2 SYDVKM. The CDR3 is 13 residues long. CDR3 nucleotides: TGTGCCAGCAGTTTATTCCTGGACAGGGAGGCTTTCTTT. Translating it yields CASSLFLDREAFF.

V usage is TRBV12-5 and J usage is TRBJ1-1; D ambiguous. The CDR3 is made up of 13 amino acids. V was clipped by 7 bases and J by 3 bases, with 12 bases between them. CDR1 and CDR2 from the germline V gene are LGHNT and FRNRAP. The CDR3 spells CASARGEDTEAFF. CDR3 sequence (DNA): TGTGCTAGTGCGCGGGGTGAGGACACTGAAGCTTTCTTT.

Comment on this clonotype: Being one base from a much bigger clone, this may be a read error. This chain joins TRBV11-3 and TRBJ2-1; D is tentatively TRBD1 or TRBD2 (6 bases each). CDR1 is SGHNT and CDR2 is YENEEA in the germline V gene. CDR3 size: 14 residues. The V end lost 11 bases, the J end lost 0 bases, and 14 bases lay between the germline ends. The CDR3 loop reads CAGIGGSSYNEQFF. The CDR3 DNA is TGTGCCGGCATAGGGGGGAGCTCCTACAATGAGCAGTTCTTC.

V gene TRBV29-1 combines with J gene TRBJ2-3; TRBD1 matches at 11 bases. CDR1 and CDR2 from the germline V gene are SQVTM and ANQGSEA. This CDR3 is built from 12 residues. V lost 6 bases to trimming and J lost 4 bases; unmatched junction nucleotides: 0. The CDR3 sequence is CSVGQGADTQYF. The CDR3 region has the DNA TGCAGCGTGGGACAGGGGGCAGATACGCAGTATTTT.

The rearrangement links TRBV12-3 or TRBV12-4 to TRBJ2-6; 7 bases align to TRBD2. The CDR3 length is 16 residues. After removal of 5 bases from V and 4 bases from J, the junction contained 8 bases not matched to a gene. CDR3 protein: CASSRGGGGGANVLTF. CDR3 coding DNA: TGTGCCAGCAGTCGTGGCGGGGGAGGGGGGGCCAACGTCCTGACTTTC.

This clonotype has just a few counts. The CDR3 spells CASMHSNQPQHF. The CDR3 nucleotides are TGTGCCAGCATGCATAGCAATCAGCCCCAGCATTTT. J is TRBJ1-5 and V is TRBV12-3 or TRBV12-4; D ambiguous. This CDR3 contains 12 residues. V was trimmed by 7 bases and J by 0 bases, leaving 4 bases between them.

In its sample, this clonotype was seen once. Given a much more abundant clone one base away, this may be a read error. This chain uses TRBV7-2 with TRBJ2-3, with D tentatively TRBD1 or TRBD2 (5 bases each). Deletions cut 1 base from V and 8 bases from J, with 16 bases between. Per the germline V gene, CDR1 is SGHTA and CDR2 is FQGNSA. The CDR3 is 15 residues long. The DNA of the CDR3 is TGTGCCAGCAGCTTAGAAGGGGTTGGAGGAGGTACGCAGTATTTT. It translates to CASSLEGVGGGTQYF.

The chain employs TRBV12-3 or TRBV12-4 and TRBJ2-4; 8 nucleotides match TRBD2. The ends lost 6 bases at V and 6 bases at J; junction bases unmatched: 7. The CDR3 has 14 amino acids. CDR3 residues: CASSLERELNIQYF. The CDR3 nucleotides read TGTGCCAGCAGCCTCGAGCGGGAGCTAAACATTCAGTACTTC.

A word on this clonotype: This could be a read error, since a much larger clone is one nucleotide away. This rearrangement joins TRBV27 to TRBJ2-5; D assignment may be TRBD1 or TRBD2 (5 bases each). V was trimmed by 5 bases and J by 3 bases, leaving 13 bases between them. The V gene's germline CDR1 is MNHEY and CDR2 SMNVEV (reference sequence). The CDR3 length is 14 residues. CDR3 loop: CASSGFLGEETQYF. The CDR3 DNA reads as TGTGCCAGCAGTGGATTTTTGGGGGAAGAGACCCAGTACTTC.

This clonotype was seen more than once but under ten times. The gene calls are TRBV29-1 and TRBJ2-2, with 9 bases aligning to TRBD1. V lost 6 bases and J lost 2; bases outside the gene matches: 4. This CDR3 region has 14 residues. Germline loops: CDR1 SQVTM, CDR2 ANQGSEA. The CDR3 DNA is TGCAGCGTCGAGACAGGGGGTAACACCGGGGAGCTGTTTTTT. This encodes CSVETGGNTGELFF.

This chain connects TRBV6-1 to TRBJ2-2, with 8 bases fitting TRBD1. V trimming: 6 bases; J trimming: 7 bases; junction bases outside the gene matches: 10. Germline V lookup: CDR1 MNHNS, CDR2 SASEGT. This CDR3 spans 15 amino acids. CDR3 amino acids: CASRQNRGSGGELFF. The CDR3 region has the DNA TGTGCCAGCAGACAAAACAGGGGGTCAGGCGGGGAGCTGTTTTTT.

This clonotype was counted many times. The rearrangement joins TRBV7-9 to TRBJ2-7; the match to TRBD2 covers 12 bases. With 2 bases clipped from V and 0 bases from J, the junction kept 5 bases outside the gene matches. The V gene's germline CDR1 is SEHNR and CDR2 FQNEAQ (reference sequence). The CDR3 contains 17 residues. The CDR3 reads CASSLTLAGGSSYEQYF. For the CDR3, the DNA is TGTGCCAGCAGCTTAACCCTAGCGGGAGGGAGCTCCTACGAGCAGTACTTC.

This clonotype was recorded a few times. The V gene is TRBV6-2 or TRBV6-3, the J gene TRBJ2-1; no firm D call. Trimming shortened V by 7 bases and J by 7 bases, and 17 bases separated the two germline ends. Looked up from germline, CDR1 is MNHEY and CDR2 is SVGEGT. The CDR3 is 14 residues long. The CDR3 bases are TGTGCCAGCACCGATCCCCCCCAATCGAATGAGCAGTTCTTC. Encoded protein: CASTDPPQSNEQFF.